This T cell receptor (beta chain) emerged from a study of Ad26.COV2.S vaccination and SARS-CoV-2 variants. The wider study: COV1001, an Ad26.COV2.S trial, supplied this vaccine-arm donor. Study observations and caveats: Post-vaccination breadth of spike-specific CD8+ and CD4+ T cell responses was reportedly substantial.

The assay was immunoSEQ multiplex PCR, and TCRdb's table has in-frame clones only and misses some. This sample yields approximately 300,000 clones, of which 70% to 90% are seen a single time; 1.5% to 2.5% belongs to the top ten. This clone was detected once. The antigen is not known. This sample's treatment: 15 to 20 received Ad26.COV2.S at low or high dose, single or two shots; about 5 received placebo; per-sample allocation not given. Following the first vaccine or placebo injection, samples were taken on day 63. SARS-CoV-2 spike from the Wuhan strain was encoded by the vaccine, an Ad26 vector. Germline-derived CDR1 and CDR2 are MNHEY and SVGEGT. The CDR3 extends over 16 amino acids. The ends lost 2 bases at V and 0 bases at J; junction bases unmatched: 4.

This clonotype originated in a person between 18 and 65 years old who received the Ad26.COV2.S COVID-19 vaccine or a placebo. Material: peripheral blood, obtained in a trial of Ad26.COV2.S vaccine versus placebo. The V call is TRBV6-2 or TRBV6-3, the J call TRBJ2-4; 7 bases agree with TRBD1. CDR3 DNA: TGTGCCAGCAGTTACACGGGACAGCCAGCCAAAAACATTCAGTACTTC. Protein product: CASSYTGQPAKNIQYF.